This is a list of T cell receptor beta chains from one sample in a study of cytomegalovirus exposure and HLA in healthy donors. Only in-frame clones appear in the TCRdb table, and some are missing; sequencing was by immunoSEQ multiplex PCR. The sample consists of some 140,000 clones, 72% of them appearing once. Sequences were obtained from PBMCs. Every receptor here comes from a man aged 45 to 65 in good health and CMV-seropositive. The conserved cysteine and the conserved F or W are not part of the CDR3 here.

V: TRBV5-4; J: TRBJ2-5; CDR3: ASSLTGDETQY
V: TRBV5-1; J: TRBJ2-1; CDR3: ASTSRGGGNDEQF
V: TRBV2; J: TRBJ2-5; CDR3: ASSFRGETQY
V: TRBV5-4; J: TRBJ1-2; CDR3: ASSLDYYGYT
V: TRBV6-6; J: TRBJ2-7; CDR3: ASGEGEQY
V: TRBV4-2; J: TRBJ2-5; CDR3: ASSPGGGGVQETQY
V: TRBV2; J: TRBJ2-5; CDR3: ASSTSGETQY
V: TRBV27; J: TRBJ1-2; CDR3: ASSPREGIYGYT
V: TRBV6-6; J: TRBJ2-3; CDR3: ASSYRIGTGADTQY
V: TRBV20-1; J: TRBJ1-1; CDR3: SARGSTEAF
V: TRBV25-1; J: TRBJ2-7; CDR3: ASSETGTLHEQY
V: TRBV11-2; J: TRBJ2-7; CDR3: ASSLEPGLEQY
V: TRBV6-6; J: TRBJ1-2; CDR3: ASAAGQIGYGYT
V: TRBV5-5; J: TRBJ1-1; CDR3: ASSFGGMNTEAF
V: TRBV9; J: TRBJ1-2; CDR3: ASSAHSRVFDYGYT
V: TRBV19; J: TRBJ2-7; CDR3: ATRTGDYEQY
V: TRBV11-3; J: TRBJ2-1; CDR3: ASSLTPGQGF
V: TRBV18; J: TRBJ1-2; CDR3: ASSSQGASGYT
V: TRBV6-5; J: TRBJ2-5; CDR3: ASSYSPTGRETQY
V: TRBV29-1; J: TRBJ1-1; CDR3: SVASGYRSVNTEAF
V: TRBV7-9; J: TRBJ1-1; CDR3: ASSFGYDSEAF
V: TRBV6-4; J: TRBJ2-1; CDR3: ASSDSAGGHNEQF
V: TRBV11-2; J: TRBJ2-5; CDR3: ASSSTSRETQY
V: TRBV5-8; J: TRBJ1-5; CDR3: ASSLDRDRGYRGNQPQH